In this sample, the clone carrying this TCR beta chain turned up many times. The record originates from a study of tumor-infiltrating lymphocytes in primary liver carcinoma. Study at large: Per sample, productive TCRbeta reads numbered roughly 3.5 to 7.13 million, similar across tissue types.

Trimming stripped 1 base from V and 6 bases from J, with 7 bases between. Per the germline V gene, CDR1 is SGHAT and CDR2 is FQNNGV. The CDR3 runs 13 residues. Synthesis of TCR beta cDNA was carried out from about 540 ng total RNA with a constant-region primer. Generation of the TCR beta libraries relied on three nested multiplex PCR rounds using slightly modified ARM-PCR. A C-beta reverse primer and TRBV1-TRBV30 forward primers served in each of the first two PCR rounds, at ten to eleven cycles apiece. Using its own MiXCR run on the multiplex PCR reads, TCRdb lists one record per CDR3 protein. The sample carries hundreds of thousands of distinct CDR3 sequences, 45% to 70% recorded once. Germline DNA was extracted alongside blood RNA, which was obtained from unsorted whole blood.

This receptor was taken from a woman in her twenties or thirties with primary liver carcinoma and hepatitis B virus infection. The chain uses TRBV11-2 and TRBJ1-5; no definite D call. Material for sequencing was peripheral blood. This CDR3 reads CASSLAVAQPQHF. CDR3 nucleotides: TGTGCCAGCAGCTTAGCAGTGGCTCAGCCCCAGCATTTT.